The rows below give T cell receptor beta chains drawn from one sample of a study of OX40 agonist ivuxolimab in advanced cancers. Assay used: immunoSEQ multiplex PCR; TCRdb lists only in-frame clones, some missing. This table has nearly 45,000 clones, more than 80% appearing once. The sequencing used CD4+ or CD8+ T cells sorted from blood, collected in a trial of the OX40 agonist ivuxolimab. The receptors stem from an adult with an advanced solid tumor such as melanoma, head and neck, liver or kidney cancer. Each CDR3 is given with its conserved first and last residue. The D gene is left open where the match is weak. Expanded clones get a size class; other rows say once, few or many, or leave the size out.

>TRBV2|.|.|TRBJ1-1
TGTGCCAGCAGTGGAGGGGGGCGCCGGCTTTTCTTT
CASSGGGRRLFF
>TRBV7-9|TRBD1|.|TRBJ1-2
TGTGCCAGCAGCTTACAGGGACAGGGTGGGCGTATGGCGGGCTACACCTTC
CASSLQGQGGRMAGYTF
>TRBV5-5|.|once|TRBJ1-2
TGTGCCAGCAGCTTATCCGAGGGTCGCAACACCTTC
CASSLSEGRNTF
>TRBV18|.|.|TRBJ1-5
TGTGCCAGCTCACCAGGCCAGGGTTCTCGTCAGCCCCAGCATTTT
CASSPGQGSRQPQHF
>TRBV10-3|TRBD2|.|TRBJ2-7
TGTGCCATCAGTGAGTCAGGACCGGGGGGGGACGAGCAGTACTTC
CAISESGPGGDEQYF
>TRBV4-2|.|.|TRBJ2-1
TGTGCCAGCAGCCAAGATGGAGGCTATAGCGCTGAGCAGTTCTTC
CASSQDGGYSAEQFF
>TRBV6-1|TRBD1|.|TRBJ2-2
TGTGCCAGCATCCCCCGGACAGGGCTCATCGGGGAGCTGTTTTTT
CASIPRTGLIGELFF
>TRBV10-1|TRBD2|.|TRBJ2-7
TGCGCCAGCAGTGAGTCCGGGAGGCCTACCGAGCAGTACTTC
CASSESGRPTEQYF
>TRBV11-2|.|once|TRBJ2-7
TGTGCCAGCAGCCAAGGACTGAGAATCAACGAGCAGTACTTC
CASSQGLRINEQYF
>TRBV7-3|.|.|TRBJ2-2
TGTGCCAGCAGCTTAATGAGCAGGGCGAACACCGGGGAGCTGTTTTTT
CASSLMSRANTGELFF
>TRBV4-3|TRBD1|.|TRBJ2-2
TGCGCCAGCAGCCAAGAACAGGGGCCCGGGGAGCTGTTTTTT
CASSQEQGPGELFF
>TRBV6-5|.|.|TRBJ1-6
TGTGCCAGCAGGCCCGGGGAAGGGCGATCACCCCTCCACTTT
CASRPGEGRSPLHF
>TRBV6-4|TRBD1|.|TRBJ1-2
TGTGCCAGCAGTGCGGACAGGGGGCTTAGTGGCTACACCTTC
CASSADRGLSGYTF
>TRBV25-1|.|.|TRBJ1-4
TGTGCCAGCAGTGAATATAACCTCTGGGCGCAACGGGATGAAAAACTGTTTTTT
CASSEYNLWAQRDEKLFF
>TRBV18|TRBD2|.|TRBJ2-1
TGTGCCAGCTCACTACGCCAGCGGGAGGGGTTAAGTGAGCAGTTCTTC
CASSLRQREGLSEQFF
>TRBV19|.|.|TRBJ1-6
TGTGCCAGTAGTATAGATCAAAGCAGGAGGAATTCACCCCTCCACTTT
CASSIDQSRRNSPLHF
>TRBV7-2|.|.|TRBJ1-6
TGTGCCAGCAGCTTTTCAGGGGCCTCCTATAATTCACCCCTCCACTTT
CASSFSGASYNSPLHF
>TRBV28|TRBD1|once|TRBJ1-5
TGTGCCAGCGTCAGTACAGGGGAAGGAAGCAATCAGCCCCAGCATTTT
CASVSTGEGSNQPQHF
>TRBV28|.|.|TRBJ2-5
TGTGCCAGCAGTCAGGGACTCGGGCAGTACTTC
CASSQGLGQYF
>TRBV29-1|.|.|TRBJ2-3
TGCAGCGTTGGACATCCTGGCACAGATACGCAGTATTTT
CSVGHPGTDTQYF
>TRBV7-2|TRBD2|few|TRBJ2-3
TGTGCCAGCAGCCTTACTAGCGGGGCCAAAGATACGCAGTATTTT
CASSLTSGAKDTQYF
>TRBV11-2|TRBD1|.|TRBJ1-1
TGTGCCAGCAGACCCTCACAGGGGGTGGGCACTGAAGCTTTCTTT
CASRPSQGVGTEAFF
>TRBV6-5|TRBD1|.|TRBJ1-5
TGTGCCAGCAGTTCTGACAGGGTAGGCAATCAGCCCCAGCATTTT
CASSSDRVGNQPQHF
>TRBV5-6|TRBD2|.|TRBJ2-1
TGTGCCAGCAGCTTCTATAGCGGGAGATTCGATGAGCAGTTCTTC
CASSFYSGRFDEQFF
>TRBV11-2|.|.|TRBJ1-1
TGTGCCAGCAGCCCCCCCCGAGGGAACACTGAAGCTTTCTTT
CASSPPRGNTEAFF
>TRBV10-3|TRBD2|.|TRBJ2-7
TGTGCCATCAGCACTAGCGGCTCGATGGGCGAGCAGTACTTC
CAISTSGSMGEQYF
>TRBV6-5|TRBD1|.|TRBJ1-1
TGTGCCAGCAGTTACACCTCCAACACAGGGGACACTGAAGCTTTCTTT
CASSYTSNTGDTEAFF
>TRBV7-8|.|.|TRBJ2-1
TGTGCCAGCAGCCGGGACCCTAGGACAGTGGATGAGCAGTTCTTC
CASSRDPRTVDEQFF
>TRBV5-1|.|.|TRBJ1-2
TGCGCCAGCAGCTTGGCGGAGCGTGAGCCCGATGGCTACACCTTC
CASSLAEREPDGYTF
>TRBV30|.|.|TRBJ2-3
TGTGCCTGGAGTGTTTTTGGATCTAGCACAGATACGCAGTATTTT
CAWSVFGSSTDTQYF
>TRBV20-1|.|few|TRBJ1-2
TGCAGTACCGAGGATGGCTACACCTTC
CSTEDGYTF
>TRBV5-1|.|.|TRBJ1-1
TGCGCCAGCAGCCGCAACCTGAACACTGAAGCTTTCTTT
CASSRNLNTEAFF
>TRBV7-8|.|.|TRBJ2-7
TGTGCCAGCAGCTTAGTGTCTGGCGGGATCCCCTACGAGCAGTACTTC
CASSLVSGGIPYEQYF
>TRBV7-9|.|.|TRBJ2-1
TGTGCCAGCAGCCCCCGACAAAACGGCTACAATGAGCAGTTCTTC
CASSPRQNGYNEQFF
>TRBV28|TRBD1|.|TRBJ2-2
TGTGCCAGCAGTTTTCAGGGGGCCGCGAACACCGGGGAGCTGTTTTTT
CASSFQGAANTGELFF
>TRBV6-5|.|.|TRBJ1-1
TGTGCCAGCAGTCCCACCCCTCAGAGCACTGAAGCTTTCTTT
CASSPTPQSTEAFF
>TRBV7-2|TRBD1|.|TRBJ1-6
TGTGCCAGCCGGGACAGGAATTCACCCCTCCACTTT
CASRDRNSPLHF
>TRBV4-2|.|.|TRBJ1-2
TGTGCCAGCAGCCCAGAAATGACAGGAGGAGCTAACTATGGCTACACCTTC
CASSPEMTGGANYGYTF
>TRBV5-4|TRBD1|.|TRBJ1-4
TGTGCCAGCAACATTAAACAGGGGGCAACTAATGAAAAACTGTTTTTT
CASNIKQGATNEKLFF
>TRBV19|TRBD2|.|TRBJ2-7
TGTGCCAGTAGTATAAGACTAGCAGACGAGCAGTACTTC
CASSIRLADEQYF
>TRBV6-5|.|once|TRBJ1-5
TGTGCCAGCATGGACGTAAGTCAGCCCCAGCATTTT
CASMDVSQPQHF
>TRBV9|.|once|TRBJ2-3
TGTGCCAGCAGCGTATCCAACAGGCCCACAGATACGCAGTATTTT
CASSVSNRPTDTQYF
>TRBV10-3|.|.|TRBJ1-1
TGTGCCATCAGTGGGGGCAGGAACACTGAAGCTTTCTTT
CAISGGRNTEAFF
>TRBV7-8|TRBD2|.|TRBJ2-5
TGTGCCAGCAAAAAAAGCGGGGGGCCTCAAGAGACCCAGTACTTC
CASKKSGGPQETQYF
>TRBV21-1|.|.|TRBJ1-4
TGTGCCAGCAGGGACGGGGTTTGTCGGGGGCTGTTTTTT
CASRDGVCRGLFF
>TRBV5-4|TRBD2|.|TRBJ2-7
TGTGCCAGCAGCTTGGAGGGAGGGTTCGAGCAGTACTTC
CASSLEGGFEQYF
>TRBV4-3|.|.|TRBJ1-1
TGCGCCAGCAGCCAAGATTGGCAGGGATCTACTGAAGCTTTCTTT
CASSQDWQGSTEAFF
>TRBV5-4|.|.|TRBJ1-6
TGTGCCAGCAGCTTGGAAGGGGGAGAGGATTCACCCCTCCACTTT
CASSLEGGEDSPLHF
>TRBV7-9|TRBD1|many|TRBJ2-7
TGTGCCAGCAGCTTAACAGGGGAGTCCTACGAGCAGTACTTC
CASSLTGESYEQYF
>TRBV5-1|TRBD2|once|TRBJ2-3
TGCGCCAGCAGCTTCTCTAGCGGGGTCACAGATACGCAGTATTTT
CASSFSSGVTDTQYF
>TRBV4-2|.|.|TRBJ1-6
TGTGCCAGCAGCCAACGATTATACAATTCACCCCTCCACTTT
CASSQRLYNSPLHF
>TRBV5-1|.|.|TRBJ1-1
TGCGCCAGCAGCCAAACGAGCGGGGTGAACACTGAAGCTTTCTTT
CASSQTSGVNTEAFF
>TRBV6-4|.|.|TRBJ2-6
TGTGCCCTGACGGTTCCCGGGGCCAACGTCCTGACTTTC
CALTVPGANVLTF
>TRBV7-3|TRBD1|.|TRBJ2-3
TGTGCCAGCAGCGGACAGGGGACCCCAGATACGCAGTATTTT
CASSGQGTPDTQYF